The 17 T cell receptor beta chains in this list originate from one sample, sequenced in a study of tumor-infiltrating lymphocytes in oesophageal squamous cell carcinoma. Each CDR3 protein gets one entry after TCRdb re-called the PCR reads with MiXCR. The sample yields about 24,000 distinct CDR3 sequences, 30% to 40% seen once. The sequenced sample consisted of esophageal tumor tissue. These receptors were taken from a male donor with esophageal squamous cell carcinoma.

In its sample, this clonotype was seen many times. The DNA for the CDR3 is TGTGCCAGCAGCTTGGACAGGGTGGGTACTGAAGCTTTCTTT. This gives the protein CASSLDRVGTEAFF. This chain uses TRBV7-9 with TRBJ1-1, with TRBD1 matching over 8 bases. This CDR3 region has 14 residues. The germline V gene encodes CDR1 SEHNR and CDR2 FQNEAQ (reference sequence). V shed 3 bases, J shed 5 bases, and the junction held 5 bases outside the gene matches. The variable domain in full, with the rest retrieved from reference TRBV7-9 and TRBJ1-1, is DTGVSQNPRHKITKRGQNVTFRCDPISEHNRLYWYRQTLGQGPEFLTYFQNEAQLEKSRLLSDRFSAERPKGSFSTLEIQRTEQGDSAMYLCASSLDRVGTEAFFGQGTRLTVV.

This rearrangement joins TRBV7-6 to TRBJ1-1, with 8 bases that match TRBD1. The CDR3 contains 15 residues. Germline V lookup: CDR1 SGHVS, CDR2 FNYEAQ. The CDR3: CASFRQGLAEGEAFF. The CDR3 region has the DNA TGTGCTAGCTTCCGACAGGGGCTCGCTGAGGGGGAAGCTTTCTTT. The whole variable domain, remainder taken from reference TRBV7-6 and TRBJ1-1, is GAGVSQSPRYKVTKRGQDVALRCDPISGHVSLYWYRQALGQGPEFLTYFNYEAQQDKSGLPNDRFSAERPEGSISTLTIQRTEQRDSAMYRCASFRQGLAEGEAFFGQGTRLTVV.

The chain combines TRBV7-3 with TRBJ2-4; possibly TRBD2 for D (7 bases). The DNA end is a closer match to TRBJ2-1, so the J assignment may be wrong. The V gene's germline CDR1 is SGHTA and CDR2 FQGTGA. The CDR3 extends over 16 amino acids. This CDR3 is CASSYARGAGRNEQFF. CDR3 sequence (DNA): TGTGCCAGCAGCTACGCCCGGGGGGCGGGTAGGAATGAGCAGTTCTTC.

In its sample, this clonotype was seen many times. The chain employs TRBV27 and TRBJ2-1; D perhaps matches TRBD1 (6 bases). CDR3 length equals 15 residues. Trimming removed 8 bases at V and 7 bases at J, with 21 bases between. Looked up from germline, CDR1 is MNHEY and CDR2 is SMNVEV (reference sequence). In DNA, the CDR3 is TGTGCCAGCGCTATCCGACAGGATAGGGGGAATGAGCAGTTCTTC. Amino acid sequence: CASAIRQDRGNEQFF.

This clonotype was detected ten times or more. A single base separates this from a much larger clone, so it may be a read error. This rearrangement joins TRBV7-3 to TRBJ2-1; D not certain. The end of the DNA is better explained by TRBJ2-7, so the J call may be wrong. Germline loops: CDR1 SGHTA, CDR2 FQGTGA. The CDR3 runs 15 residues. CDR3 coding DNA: TGTGCCAGCAGCTCGGCCCACAGCTCCTACAATGAGCAGTACTTC. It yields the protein CASSSAHSSYNEQYF.

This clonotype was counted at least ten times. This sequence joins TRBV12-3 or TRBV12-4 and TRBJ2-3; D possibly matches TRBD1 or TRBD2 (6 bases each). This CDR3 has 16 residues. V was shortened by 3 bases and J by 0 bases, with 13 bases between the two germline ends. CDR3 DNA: TGTGCCAGCAGTTTCGGGGGCGTCTCTAGCACAGATACGCAGTATTTT. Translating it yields CASSFGGVSSTDTQYF.

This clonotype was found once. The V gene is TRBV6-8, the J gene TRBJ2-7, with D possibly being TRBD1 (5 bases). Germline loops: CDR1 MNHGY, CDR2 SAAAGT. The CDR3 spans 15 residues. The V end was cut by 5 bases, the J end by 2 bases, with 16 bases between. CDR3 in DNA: TGTGCCAGCAGTGCGTGGAGTACAGGAGCCTACGAGCAGTACTTC. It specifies CASSAWSTGAYEQYF.

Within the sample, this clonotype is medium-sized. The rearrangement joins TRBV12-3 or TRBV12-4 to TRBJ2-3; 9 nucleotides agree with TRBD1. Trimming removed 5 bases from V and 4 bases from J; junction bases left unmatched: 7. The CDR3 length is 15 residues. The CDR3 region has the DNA TGTGCCAGCAGTACCGGGACAGGGAGTCCAGATACGCAGTATTTT. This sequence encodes CASSTGTGSPDTQYF.

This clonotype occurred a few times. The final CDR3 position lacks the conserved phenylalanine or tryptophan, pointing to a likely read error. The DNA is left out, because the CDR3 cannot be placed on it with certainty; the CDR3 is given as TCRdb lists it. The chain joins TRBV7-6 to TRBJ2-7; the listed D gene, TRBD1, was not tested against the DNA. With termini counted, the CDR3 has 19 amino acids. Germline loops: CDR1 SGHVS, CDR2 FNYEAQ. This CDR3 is CASSPQEQGTSDYGYTFGS.

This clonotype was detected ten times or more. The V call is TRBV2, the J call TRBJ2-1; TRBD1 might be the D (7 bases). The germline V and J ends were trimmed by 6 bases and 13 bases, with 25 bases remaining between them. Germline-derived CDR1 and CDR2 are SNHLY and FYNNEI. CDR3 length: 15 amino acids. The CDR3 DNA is TGTGCCAGCAGCGGCGGGACAGCCGGTTTAAAGACCCAGTTCTTC. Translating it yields CASSGGTAGLKTQFF.

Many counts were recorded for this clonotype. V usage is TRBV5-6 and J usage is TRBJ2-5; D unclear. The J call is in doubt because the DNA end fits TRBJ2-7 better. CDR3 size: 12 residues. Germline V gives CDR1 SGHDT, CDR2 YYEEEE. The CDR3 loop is CASSADNYEQYF. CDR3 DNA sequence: TGTGCCAGCAGCGCCGACAACTACGAGCAGTACTTC.

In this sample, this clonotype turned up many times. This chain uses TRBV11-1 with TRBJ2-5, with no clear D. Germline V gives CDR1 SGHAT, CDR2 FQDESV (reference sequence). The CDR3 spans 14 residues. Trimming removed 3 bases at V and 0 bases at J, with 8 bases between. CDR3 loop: CASSFSTHQETQYF. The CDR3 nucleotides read TGTGCCAGCAGCTTTTCAACACACCAAGAGACCCAGTACTTC.

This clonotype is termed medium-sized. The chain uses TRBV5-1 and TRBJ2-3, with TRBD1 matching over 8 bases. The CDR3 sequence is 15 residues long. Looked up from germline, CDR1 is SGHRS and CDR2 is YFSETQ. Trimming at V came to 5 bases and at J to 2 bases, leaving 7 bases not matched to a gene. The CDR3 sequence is CASRPGTGNTDTQYF. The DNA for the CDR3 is TGCGCCAGCAGGCCCGGGACAGGTAACACAGATACGCAGTATTTT.

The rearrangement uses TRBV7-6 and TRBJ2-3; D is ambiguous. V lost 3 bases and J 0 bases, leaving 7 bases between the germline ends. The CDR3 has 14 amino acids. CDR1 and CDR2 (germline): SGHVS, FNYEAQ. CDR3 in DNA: TGTGCCAGCAGCTTTACAGCTAGCACAGATACGCAGTATTTT. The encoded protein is CASSFTASTDTQYF.

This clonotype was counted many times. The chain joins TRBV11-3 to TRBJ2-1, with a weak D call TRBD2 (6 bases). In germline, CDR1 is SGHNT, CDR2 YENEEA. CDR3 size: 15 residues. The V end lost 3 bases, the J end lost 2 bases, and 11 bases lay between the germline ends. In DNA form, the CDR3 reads TGTGCCAGCAGCTTTTCGGGGGATGCCTACAATGAGCAGTTCTTC. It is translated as CASSFSGDAYNEQFF.

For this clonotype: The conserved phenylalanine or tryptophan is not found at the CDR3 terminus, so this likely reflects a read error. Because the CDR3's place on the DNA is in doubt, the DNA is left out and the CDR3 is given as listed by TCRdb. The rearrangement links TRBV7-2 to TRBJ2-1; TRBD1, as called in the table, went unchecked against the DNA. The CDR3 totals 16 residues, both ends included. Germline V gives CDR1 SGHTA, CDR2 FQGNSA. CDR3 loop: CASSFQGISYEQYFGY.

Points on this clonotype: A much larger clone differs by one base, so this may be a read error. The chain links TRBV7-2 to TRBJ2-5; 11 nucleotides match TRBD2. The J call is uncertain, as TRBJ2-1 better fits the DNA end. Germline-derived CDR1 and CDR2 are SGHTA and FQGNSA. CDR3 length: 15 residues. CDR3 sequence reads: CASSLATSGGETQFF. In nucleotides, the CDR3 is TGTGCCAGCAGCTTAGCAACTAGCGGGGGAGAGACCCAGTTCTTC.